The T cell receptor (beta chain) described here comes from a study of blood T cell repertoires in COVID-19. Study-wide background: The cDNA or gDNA used as material had been derived from T cells, B-cell-depleted T cells, or PBMCs.

Libraries were prepared by immunoSEQ multiplex PCR; TCRdb keeps only in-frame clonotypes and omits some of them. This table has some 340,000 clones, roughly four fifths appearing once. Participant ages covered about 18 to 89 years across some 25 US areas. The CDR3 runs 15 residues. CDR1 and CDR2 from the germline V gene are SEHNR and FQNEAQ (reference sequence). In regard to this clone: A read error may account for a junction end that differs from germline.

The rearrangement joins TRBV7-9 to TRBJ1-3, with D possibly being TRBD1 (6 bases). This TCR was sampled from a woman in her 50s who had recovered from COVID-19. The sample was PBMCs or T cells enriched from blood (not recorded which). The CDR3 nucleotides are TGTGCCAGCAGCCCCCCACAGGGTTCTGTAAACACCATATATTTT. Encoded protein: CASSPPQGSVNTIYF.